This T cell receptor (beta chain) comes out of a study of tissue T cells after allogeneic stem cell transplantation. Assay: immunoSEQ multiplex PCR; the TCRdb copy retains only in-frame clones and omits some. The table records 42,000 or so clones, roughly 90% of them present only once. The CDR3 length is 16 residues. J gave up 7 bases and V 2 bases, and 8 bases lay outside the gene matches. The V gene's germline CDR1 is KGHSH and CDR2 LQKENI. This specimen was blood, taken before transplantation. The receptor's source is a woman between 35 and 75 years old who later had graft-versus-host disease after an allogeneic stem cell transplant. The rearrangement uses TRBV18 and TRBJ2-1, with 10 positions matching TRBD2. CDR3 region: CASSPGASGRLNEQFF. In DNA, the CDR3 is TGTGCCAGCTCACCAGGCGCTAGCGGGAGATTGAATGAGCAGTTCTTC.